Below, one T cell receptor beta chain is given with its context. The antigen remains undetermined. Sorting based on CD45RO/CCR7/CD25/CD127/CD95/CD27 separated CD4+ naive, central memory, regulatory and stem cell-like memory cells. The V and J ends lost 1 base and 5 bases, in that order; junction bases with no gene match: 5. This CDR3 contains 15 residues. CDR1 is LNHNV, CDR2 YYDKDF, per germline (reference sequence). These data come from a study of beta chain features in type 1 diabetes. The wider study: Patients and healthy donors were similar in age, gender and cell yields.

Since all of the isolated RNA was reverse transcribed, expressed TCRB transcripts were what got sequenced. Read counts averaged approximately 3.3 million for samples of naive, central memory and regulatory T cells. Some clones are missing from TCRdb's copy, which holds only in-frame ones; the method was immunoSEQ multiplex PCR. Among more than 250,000 clones listed, roughly 24% were seen once. Findings and limits, study-wide: TCRB repertoires of naive, central memory and Treg cells appeared more similar among patients than among healthy donors. Shortening that was moderate but significant affected the TCRB CDR3s of Type 1 diabetes patients in all four CD4+ subsets.

The sample taken for sequencing was naive CD4+ T cells from blood. This clonotype was sampled from a woman in her 30s with type 1 diabetes. The chain links TRBV15 to TRBJ2-1; TRBD1 matches 7 bases. CDR3 region: CATSRGGQANNEQFF. The CDR3 DNA sequence: TGTGCCACCAGCAGAGGTGGACAGGCCAACAATGAGCAGTTCTTC.